This T cell receptor beta chain was captured in a study of CD4 T cells in relation to SARS-CoV-2 and coronaviruses. Germline lookup yields CDR1 MRHNA and CDR2 SNTAGT. This CDR3 region has 15 residues. The V end lost 6 bases, the J end lost 2 bases, and 15 bases lay between the germline ends. Produced via immunoSEQ multiplex PCR; TCRdb's table is partial and in-frame only. The table has 60,000 to 80,000 clones, 87% seen once. CD4+ T cells from unexposed donors were obtained before the COVID-19 pandemic (2011-2018). J is TRBJ2-3 and V is TRBV6-4; the D call may be TRBD1 or TRBD2 (6 bases each). The sequencing sample was made of memory CD4+ T cells from PBMCs. This clonotype originated in a human donor in good health. The CDR3 DNA is TGTGCCAGCAGCGCTACGGGGGCTTTCACAGATACGCAGTATTTT. This gives the protein CASSATGAFTDTQYF.